A selection of T cell receptor beta chains follows, all from one sample in a study of shared T cell receptors in the human thymus. This table comes from immunoSEQ multiplex PCR, and its TCRdb copy is limited to in-frame clones, with some not included. The sample yields almost 550,000 clones, 75% to 85% seen once. The sample was also reused in another study, on human thymus T cells.

The sample was thymocytes. These receptors originate from a boy in the first two years of life with a congenital heart defect. Each CDR3 is given with its conserved first and last residue. D genes are given only for firm matches. Only part of the rows carry a size: once, few, many, or a class if the clone is expanded.

abundance	d_gene	v_gene	j_gene	CDR3nt	CDR3aa
-	TRBD1	TRBV28	TRBJ2-6	TGTGCCAGCCTCCTACAGGGGGCTCCTGGGGCCAACGTCCTGACTTTC	CASLLQGAPGANVLTF
-	TRBD2	TRBV4-2	TRBJ2-7	TGTGCCAGCAGCATACTAGCGGTAGCCTACGAGCAGTACTTC	CASSILAVAYEQYF
-	TRBD1	TRBV5-5	TRBJ2-7	TGTGCCAGCAGGGACACTCCGACAGGGGTCTACGAGCAGTACTTC	CASRDTPTGVYEQYF
-	TRBD2	TRBV4-3	TRBJ2-7	TGCGCCAGCAGCCAAGATTGGGCTAGCGGGAGTATCTACGAGCAGTACTTC	CASSQDWASGSIYEQYF
-	TRBD2	TRBV2	TRBJ2-2	TGTGCCAGCAAGAAGGGTCGGGAGGATCGCACCGGGGAGCTGTTTTTT	CASKKGREDRTGELFF
-	-	TRBV5-6	TRBJ2-7	TGTGCCAGCACCTTATTAGCGGCCCGCTACGAGCAGTACTTC	CASTLLAARYEQYF
-	-	TRBV10-2	TRBJ1-1	TGCGCCAGCAGTGAGTTAGTCAACACTGAAGCTTTCTTT	CASSELVNTEAFF
few	TRBD1	TRBV12-5	TRBJ1-1	TGTGCTAGTGCCAACACAGGGGAAGGAGCTTTCTTT	CASANTGEGAFF
once	TRBD2	TRBV28	TRBJ2-3	TGTGCCAGCAGTCCCCCAGGGCCTAGCGGGAAAGGCACAGATACGCAGTATTTT	CASSPPGPSGKGTDTQYF
-	-	TRBV7-6	TRBJ1-1	TGTGCCAGCAGCCCCATCCGGTCCACTGAAGCTTTCTTT	CASSPIRSTEAFF
-	TRBD2	TRBV6-1	TRBJ2-7	TGTGCCAGCACTATCTCTAGCGGGAGGGATCACGAGCAGTACTTC	CASTISSGRDHEQYF
-	-	TRBV15	TRBJ1-2	TGTGCCACCAGCAGAAAAAATATTGAGAGGGCCGATGGCTACACCTTC	CATSRKNIERADGYTF
-	TRBD2	TRBV19	TRBJ2-4	TGTGCCAGTAGTAAACAGCGGGAGGCCCACATTCAGTACTTC	CASSKQREAHIQYF
once	-	TRBV4-3	TRBJ2-5	TGCGCCAGCAGCCGGGACGGAAGGAGGGAGGAGACCCAGTACTTC	CASSRDGRREETQYF
-	TRBD2	TRBV19	TRBJ2-7	TGTGCCAGTGCACGACTAGCGGGAACTCTCGAGCAGTACTTC	CASARLAGTLEQYF
-	TRBD2	TRBV30	TRBJ2-1	TGTGCCTGGAGTGTATTGGGACTAGTTGCCTACAATGAGCAGTTCTTC	CAWSVLGLVAYNEQFF
once	TRBD1	TRBV14	TRBJ2-1	TGTGCCAGCAGCCACAAGGGACAGTCCTACAATGAGCAGTTCTTC	CASSHKGQSYNEQFF
-	TRBD1	TRBV12-5	TRBJ1-5	TGTGCTAGTGGCCGATCCCACAGGGGGTTCAATCAGCCCCAGCATTTT	CASGRSHRGFNQPQHF
-	TRBD2	TRBV28	TRBJ2-7	TGTGCCACCCACCGCCCGAGGGGGACTAGCTATGAGCAGTACTTC	CATHRPRGTSYEQYF
-	TRBD2	TRBV5-4	TRBJ2-7	TGTGCCAGCAGCCCGAATAGCGGGAGGGCCCCATACGAGCAGTACTTC	CASSPNSGRAPYEQYF
-	-	TRBV7-4	TRBJ2-7	TGTGCCAGCAGCTTAAAGGCTAGCGAGTACGAGCAGTACTTC	CASSLKASEYEQYF
once	TRBD1	TRBV7-9	TRBJ2-5	TGTGCCAGCAGCTATTTTACAGGGGGGTTTGAAGAGACCCAGTACTTC	CASSYFTGGFEETQYF
-	TRBD1	TRBV25-1	TRBJ2-5	TGTGCCAGCACCCAGGGACAGAACCTCCAAGAGACCCAGTACTTC	CASTQGQNLQETQYF
-	TRBD2	TRBV4-3	TRBJ2-7	TGCGCCAGCAGCCAAGACCGGGCTAGCGGGAGCCACGAGCAGTACTTC	CASSQDRASGSHEQYF
once	TRBD1	TRBV5-4	TRBJ2-6	TGTGCCACCGAGACAGGGGCGGCCTCTGGGGCCAACGTCCTGACTTTC	CATETGAASGANVLTF
-	-	TRBV2	TRBJ1-5	TGTGCCAGCAGTGGTGGGCAGGGAGGGACTCAGCCCCAGCATTTT	CASSGGQGGTQPQHF
-	-	TRBV4-2	TRBJ1-3	TGTGCCAGCAGCCAACTTAACGGGCCTCAGGGTGCTGGAAACACCATATATTTT	CASSQLNGPQGAGNTIYF
-	TRBD1	TRBV2	TRBJ1-3	TGTGCCAGCAGTGAATGGGTCCCGGGACAGGGGTCTGGAAACACCATATATTTT	CASSEWVPGQGSGNTIYF
-	-	TRBV2	TRBJ2-1	TGTGCCAGCAGTCCCCCCCGTGAGCAGTTCTTC	CASSPPREQFF
-	-	TRBV19	TRBJ2-5	TGTGCCAGTAGTCCGGGACTCCGAGGAGAGACCCAGTACTTC	CASSPGLRGETQYF
-	TRBD1	TRBV5-1	TRBJ1-2	TGCGCCAGCAGCTTATGGGACAGTGGAGGATTTAGCTATGGCTACACCTTC	CASSLWDSGGFSYGYTF
-	-	TRBV7-8	TRBJ2-7	TGTGCCAGCAGCTTACGGGGGAATAGGGGCGGACTCTACGAGCAGTACTTC	CASSLRGNRGGLYEQYF
-	-	TRBV6-4	TRBJ2-2	TGTGCCAGCAGCCCCACAAAGAACAACGGGGAGCTGTTTTTT	CASSPTKNNGELFF
-	-	TRBV7-8	TRBJ1-2	TGTGCCAGCAGCTTACCAGGGATCTATGGCTACACCTTC	CASSLPGIYGYTF
-	-	TRBV29-1	TRBJ2-7	TGCAGCGTTGAAGATAGGGGCGGTCAGGGGCACTACGAGCAGTACTTC	CSVEDRGGQGHYEQYF
-	-	TRBV27	TRBJ1-1	TGTGCCAGCAGTTTATCGCCATTAGGCAGGGGCGACACTGAAGCTTTCTTT	CASSLSPLGRGDTEAFF
-	-	TRBV19	TRBJ2-5	TGTGCCACCTCCCAACAGGTGGGGGGACAAGAGACCCAGTACTTC	CATSQQVGGQETQYF
-	-	TRBV2	TRBJ1-2	TGTGCCAGCAGTGACATGACACCCTATGGCTACACCTTC	CASSDMTPYGYTF
-	-	TRBV7-9	TRBJ2-1	TGTGCCAGCAGCTTCGTGGCAAATGAGCAGTTCTTC	CASSFVANEQFF
-	-	TRBV2	TRBJ2-3	TGTGCCAGGTGGCGACAGGCCACAGATACGCAGTATTTT	CARWRQATDTQYF
-	TRBD1	TRBV19	TRBJ2-7	TGTGCCAGTAGTAGCCGGGACAGTCGCTCCTACGAGCAGTACTTC	CASSSRDSRSYEQYF
-	TRBD1	TRBV11-2	TRBJ1-3	TGTGCCAGCAGCCCCCGAAACGAGGACAGGGCTCTCTCTGGAAACACCATATATTTT	CASSPRNEDRALSGNTIYF
-	-	TRBV5-6	TRBJ1-5	TGTGCCAGCAGCCTCCGCGGAGGTGGTCAGCCCCAGCATTTT	CASSLRGGGQPQHF
few	-	TRBV11-2	TRBJ1-5	TGTGCCAGCAGCTTAGGAGGGCCAACCCCTCAGCCCCAGCATTTT	CASSLGGPTPQPQHF
-	TRBD2	TRBV5-1	TRBJ2-1	TGCGCCAGCAGCTCCTCGCCGGGACTAGCGGGAACTTACAATGAGCAGTTCTTC	CASSSSPGLAGTYNEQFF
once	-	TRBV20-1	TRBJ1-1	TGCAGTCCTCTCCCGGAAGCTTTCTTT	CSPLPEAFF
-	TRBD2	TRBV4-3	TRBJ2-2	TGCGCCAGCAGCCAAGAAGTTTCGAGCGGGAGTTACACCGGGGAGCTGTTTTTT	CASSQEVSSGSYTGELFF
-	TRBD2	TRBV6-5	TRBJ2-1	TGTGCCAGCAGTCTACTAGCGGGAGTCTACAATGAGCAGTTCTTC	CASSLLAGVYNEQFF
-	TRBD2	TRBV4-1	TRBJ2-3	TGCGCCAGCAGCCACCTGACTAGCGGGAGGCCCCATCGCCCGGATACGCAGTATTTT	CASSHLTSGRPHRPDTQYF
-	-	TRBV7-9	TRBJ1-4	TGTGCCAGCAGCTTAGCGCCAAGGGGAAATGAAAAACTGTTTTTT	CASSLAPRGNEKLFF
-	-	TRBV30	TRBJ1-1	TGTGCCTGGAGTGTCAGCAGGGCCACTGAAGCTTTCTTT	CAWSVSRATEAFF
-	TRBD2	TRBV4-3	TRBJ2-3	TGCGCCAGCAGCCAAGAGACTAGCGGCACAGATACGCAGTATTTT	CASSQETSGTDTQYF